What follows are 23 T cell receptor beta chains derived from one specimen sequenced in a study of a mutant IDH1 vaccine in newly diagnosed glioma. Their antigens are not known. Indicated time point: week 47, end of study. It was 300 ug of mutant IDH1 20-mer peptide that made up each vaccine dose, given with topical imiquimod. Clones were sequenced by immunoSEQ multiplex PCR, and TCRdb holds only the in-frame ones, with some missing. The sample shows some 31,000 clones, 80% to 85% of them seen only once. Here the sequenced sample was PBMCs, taken from a glioma patient whose treatment included an IDH1 peptide vaccine. These receptors all come from a young man with glioma.

V gene TRBV6-6 combines with J gene TRBJ2-6; a possible D gene is TRBD2 (6 bases). V lost 11 bases, J lost 0 bases, and 8 bases lay in between. The CDR3 length is 13 residues. Germline-derived CDR1 and CDR2 are MNHNY and SVGAGI (reference sequence). The CDR3 DNA reads as TGTGCCGGGAGGAGCTCTGGGGCCAACGTCCTGACTTTC. It yields the protein CAGRSSGANVLTF.

V is TRBV15 and J is TRBJ2-3, with D hard to call. Per germline, CDR1 LNHNV and CDR2 YYDKDF (reference sequence). The CDR3 loop spans 20 amino acids. V gave up 1 base and J gave up 4 bases, with 27 bases separating them. The CDR3 protein is CATSRAPVRTLIGRPDTQYF. In nucleotides, the CDR3 is TGTGCCACCAGCAGAGCCCCGGTTAGAACGCTAATCGGGCGTCCAGATACGCAGTATTTT.

The gene calls are TRBV7-2 and TRBJ1-5; no reliable D call. The germline V and J ends were trimmed by 2 bases and 4 bases, with 12 bases remaining between them. Germline V gene data show CDR1 as SGHTA and CDR2 as FQGNSA. This CDR3 contains 15 residues. Written as DNA, the CDR3 is TGTGCCAGCAGCTTAATGGGGAACCAGAATCAGCCCCAGCATTTT. It yields the protein CASSLMGNQNQPQHF. The full variable domain, completed using reference TRBV7-2 and TRBJ1-5, is GAGVSQSPSNKVTEKGKDVELRCDPISGHTALYWYRQSLGQGLEFLIYFQGNSAPDKSGLPSDRFSAERTGGSVSTLTIQRTQQEDSAVYLCASSLMGNQNQPQHFGDGTRLSIL.

The chain recombines TRBV7-2 with TRBJ1-4; 9 nucleotides align to TRBD1. V trimming: 5 bases; J trimming: 9 bases; junction bases outside the gene matches: 10. The CDR3 length is 15 residues. Germline loops: CDR1 SGHTA, CDR2 FQGNSA. The CDR3 DNA reads as TGTGCCAGCAGCCTTCCCGGGGGACAGGGTAAAAAACTGTTTTTT. Translating gives CASSLPGGQGKKLFF.

The rearrangement joins TRBV30 to TRBJ1-6; TRBD1 matches 7 bases. From germline, CDR1 is GTSNPN and CDR2 SVGIG (reference sequence). CDR3 length: 13 residues. V shed 7 bases and J 7 bases; nucleotides not matched to a gene: 7. In DNA, the CDR3 is TGTGCCTCCCCGGGACAGAGAAATTCACCCCTCCACTTT. Residues: CASPGQRNSPLHF.

This clone was counted between two and nine times. J is TRBJ2-3 and V is TRBV19; possible D gene TRBD1, 5 bases. V lost 4 bases and J lost 2, with 10 bases in between. From germline, CDR1 is LNHDA and CDR2 SQIVND (reference sequence). The CDR3 is made up of 14 amino acids. CDR3 sequence: CASSTPTDTDTQYF. The DNA of the CDR3 is TGTGCCAGTAGTACACCGACAGACACAGATACGCAGTATTTT.

This clone was seen a few times. The V and J genes are TRBV5-6 and TRBJ1-4; D possibly corresponds to TRBD1 (5 bases). The CDR3 length is 13 residues. In germline, CDR1 is SGHDT, CDR2 YYEEEE. V was cut by 7 bases and J by 2 bases, with 9 bases left in between. CDR3 nucleotides: TGTGCCAGCGGGACGGCGACTAATGAAAAACTGTTTTTT. This encodes CASGTATNEKLFF.

The V gene is TRBV6-5, the J gene TRBJ2-6, with TRBD1 matching 9 bases. The CDR3 runs to 15 residues. With V trimmed by 5 bases and J by 3 bases, 2 bases remained unmatched. Germline-derived CDR1 and CDR2 are MNHEY and SVGAGI. The CDR3: CASSRDRVGANVLTF. CDR3 nucleotide sequence: TGTGCCAGCAGTAGGGACAGGGTTGGGGCCAACGTCCTGACTTTC.

The CDR3 DNA follows: TGTGCCAGCGGAGCGCCGGGACAGGGAGACTATGGCTACACCTTC. Protein sequence: CASGAPGQGDYGYTF. The chain combines TRBV9 with TRBJ1-2, with 9 bases identical to TRBD1. V gave up 7 bases and J gave up 3 bases; unmatched junction bases: 10. Per germline, CDR1 SGDLS and CDR2 YYNGEE. The CDR3 is made up of 15 amino acids.

This clone came up once. The chain is built from TRBV7-9 and TRBJ2-3; the match to TRBD1 covers 9 bases. Trimming cost V 2 bases and J 6 bases; bases outside gene matches: 3. The CDR3 length is 14 residues. The germline V gene has CDR1 SEHNR and CDR2 FQNEAQ (reference sequence). For the CDR3, the DNA is TGTGCCAGCAGCTTAACAGGGGGCCAGGATACGCAGTATTTT. Translated, it gives CASSLTGGQDTQYF. Combining the CDR3 with reference TRBV7-9 and TRBJ2-3 gives the whole variable domain DTGVSQNPRHKITKRGQNVTFRCDPISEHNRLYWYRQTLGQGPEFLTYFQNEAQLEKSRLLSDRFSAERPKGSFSTLEIQRTEQGDSAMYLCASSLTGGQDTQYFGPGTRLTVL.

The V and J genes are TRBV7-9 and TRBJ1-5; D remains unclear. Trimming took 1 base from V and 4 from J, leaving 5 bases between them. The CDR3 length is 13 residues. CDR1 is SEHNR, CDR2 FQNEAQ, per germline (reference sequence). In DNA, the CDR3 is TGTGCCAGCAGCTTAGATGGGAATCAGCCCCAGCATTTT. Protein sequence: CASSLDGNQPQHF.

This clone was picked up a small number of times. The chain combines TRBV2 with TRBJ1-5; 7 positions agree with TRBD1. V lost 5 bases to trimming and J lost 5 bases; unmatched junction nucleotides: 6. Per the germline V gene, CDR1 is SNHLY and CDR2 is FYNNEI. The CDR3 consists of 14 residues. The CDR3 sequence is CASSPTGADQPQHF. The CDR3 DNA is TGTGCCAGCAGTCCCACAGGGGCCGATCAGCCCCAGCATTTT. Complete variable domain (other parts from reference TRBV2 and TRBJ1-5): EPEVTQTPSHQVTQMGQEVILRCVPISNHLYFYWYRQILGQKVEFLVSFYNNEISEKSEIFDDQFSVERPDGSNFTLKIRSTKLEDSAMYFCASSPTGADQPQHFGDGTRLSIL.

The chain employs TRBV6-1 and TRBJ2-3; maybe TRBD2 (7 bases). V lost 1 base to trimming and J lost 3 bases, with 14 bases between them. This CDR3 comprises 16 residues. Germline V lookup: CDR1 MNHNS, CDR2 SASEGT. The CDR3 bases are TGTGCCAGCAGTGAAGTTGGAGGGGGGGGAACAGATACGCAGTATTTT. Translated, it gives CASSEVGGGGTDTQYF.

This rearrangement joins TRBV19 to TRBJ2-3; 9 bases map to TRBD1. This CDR3 comprises 16 residues. CDR1 and CDR2 (germline): LNHDA, SQIVND (reference sequence). V shed 5 bases, J shed 3 bases, and the junction held 9 bases outside the gene matches. CDR3 amino acids: CASSPSGTGLTDTQYF. The CDR3 nucleotides read TGTGCCAGTAGTCCTTCCGGGACAGGGCTAACAGATACGCAGTATTTT.

V gene TRBV2 combines with J gene TRBJ2-3; TRBD2 is a possible D gene (5 bases). This CDR3 comprises 14 residues. The ends were cut back, 3 bases at V and 5 bases at J, with 12 bases in the middle. CDR1 is SNHLY, CDR2 FYNNEI, per germline. The CDR3 here is CASSDGGGGDTQYF. The CDR3 bases are TGTGCCAGCAGTGACGGCGGAGGTGGAGATACGCAGTATTTT.

The chain uses TRBV13 and TRBJ1-5; D is unclear. The CDR3 runs 12 residues. The germline V and J ends were trimmed by 5 bases and 8 bases, with 10 bases remaining between them. The germline V gene has CDR1 PRHDT and CDR2 FYEKMQ (reference sequence). The CDR3 loop is CASSQQMEPQHF. In DNA form, the CDR3 reads TGTGCCAGCAGCCAACAGATGGAGCCCCAGCATTTT.

This chain uses TRBV5-1 with TRBJ2-7; D possibly uses TRBD1 or TRBD2 (7 bases each). CDR1 and CDR2 (germline): SGHRS, YFSETQ. The CDR3 contains 14 residues. V lost 4 bases and J 2 bases, leaving 13 bases between the germline ends. CDR3 sequence reads: CASSLQGGAYEQYF. The CDR3 nucleotides are TGCGCCAGCAGCCTTCAGGGGGGGGCCTACGAGCAGTACTTC.

The chain uses TRBV4-2 and TRBJ2-7; possible D gene TRBD2, 6 bases. Trimming took off 4 bases at V and 4 bases at J, with 17 bases between the two ends. Germline V gives CDR1 LGHNA, CDR2 YNFKEQ. The CDR3 spans 15 residues. Here the CDR3 reads CASSLDLMGGYEQYF. The DNA for the CDR3 is TGTGCCAGCAGCCTGGATTTGATGGGGGGATACGAGCAGTACTTC.

J is TRBJ1-1 and V is TRBV11-3; no clear D. Germline lookup yields CDR1 SGHNT and CDR2 YENEEA. This CDR3 is 12 amino acids long. Trimming left V 4 bases short and J 7 bases short, with 10 bases between. The CDR3 protein is CASSSKEGEAFF. In DNA form, the CDR3 reads TGTGCCAGCAGCTCAAAGGAGGGTGAAGCTTTCTTT.

The chain links TRBV14 to TRBJ1-2; the match to TRBD1 covers 10 bases. Germline CDR1 reads SGHDN; CDR2 reads FVKESK. The CDR3 extends over 16 amino acids. J gave up 3 bases and V 0 bases, and 4 bases lay outside the gene matches. CDR3 nucleotide sequence: TGTGCCAGCAGCCAAGATGGGGGACAGGGGCACTATGGCTACACCTTC. It yields the protein CASSQDGGQGHYGYTF.

A note on this clone: In the same sample, other DNA sequences code for this CDR3. The rearrangement joins TRBV19 to TRBJ1-5, with no clear D. This CDR3 comprises 16 residues. With 3 bases removed from V and 1 base from J, the gap between germline ends came to 13 bases. Germline V gene lookup returns CDR1 LNHDA and CDR2 SQIVND (reference sequence). The CDR3 bases are TGTGCCAGTAGTATTCGGGAGGGTTACAGCAATCAGCCCCAGCATTTT. Translated: CASSIREGYSNQPQHF.

A few counts support this clone. The chain recombines TRBV5-5 with TRBJ1-5; 7 positions agree with TRBD1. CDR1 and CDR2 (germline): SGHKS, YYEKEE (reference sequence). Germline trimming cut 4 bases from V and 3 bases from J; bases unmatched to any gene: 4. CDR3 length equals 14 residues. The CDR3 DNA sequence: TGTGCCAGCAGCGCGGACAGGCTCAATCAGCCCCAGCATTTT. It yields the protein CASSADRLNQPQHF. The full variable domain, in which reference TRBV5-5 and TRBJ1-5 provide the parts outside the CDR3, is DAGVTQSPTHLIKTRGQQVTLRCSPISGHKSVSWYQQVLGQGPQFIFQYYEKEERGRGNFPDRFSARQFPNYSSELNVNALLLGDSALYLCASSADRLNQPQHFGDGTRLSIL.

This clone has more than one count but fewer than ten. The V gene is TRBV7-3, the J gene TRBJ2-6; no clear D. The CDR3 consists of 16 residues. The germline CDR1 and CDR2 sequences are SGHTA and FQGTGA. The V end lost 5 bases, the J end lost 2 bases, and 13 bases lay between the germline ends. The CDR3 DNA is TGTGCCAGCAGCCCTGGTGGGGTCCCTGGGGCCAACGTCCTGACTTTC. Encoded protein: CASSPGGVPGANVLTF.